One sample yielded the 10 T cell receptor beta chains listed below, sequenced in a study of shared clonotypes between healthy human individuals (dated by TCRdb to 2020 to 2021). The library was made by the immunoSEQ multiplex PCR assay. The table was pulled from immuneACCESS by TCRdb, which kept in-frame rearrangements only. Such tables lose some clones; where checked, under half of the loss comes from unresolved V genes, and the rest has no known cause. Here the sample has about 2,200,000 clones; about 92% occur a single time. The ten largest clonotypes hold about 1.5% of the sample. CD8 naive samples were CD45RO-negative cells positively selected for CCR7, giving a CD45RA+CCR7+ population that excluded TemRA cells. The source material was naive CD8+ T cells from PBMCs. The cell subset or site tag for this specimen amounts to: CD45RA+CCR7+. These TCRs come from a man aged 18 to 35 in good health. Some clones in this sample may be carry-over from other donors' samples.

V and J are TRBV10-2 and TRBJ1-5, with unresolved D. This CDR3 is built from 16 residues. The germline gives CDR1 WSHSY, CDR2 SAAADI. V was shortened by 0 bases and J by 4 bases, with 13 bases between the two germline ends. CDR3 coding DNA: TGCGCCAGCAGTGAGTCGACGGGAGGATTGAATCAGCCCCAGCATTTT. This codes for CASSESTGGLNQPQHF.

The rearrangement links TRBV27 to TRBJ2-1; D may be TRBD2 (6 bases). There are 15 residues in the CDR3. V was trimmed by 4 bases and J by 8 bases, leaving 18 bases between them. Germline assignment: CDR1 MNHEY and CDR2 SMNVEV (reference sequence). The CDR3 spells CASSSRDWAHDEQFF. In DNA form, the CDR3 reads TGTGCCAGCAGTTCACGGGACTGGGCACACGATGAGCAGTTCTTC.

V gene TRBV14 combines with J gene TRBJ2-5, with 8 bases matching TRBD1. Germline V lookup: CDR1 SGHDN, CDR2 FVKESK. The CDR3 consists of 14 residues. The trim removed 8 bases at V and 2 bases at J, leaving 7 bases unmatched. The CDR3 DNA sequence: TGTGCCAGCCTCGGGACAGGACTACAAGAGACCCAGTACTTC. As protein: CASLGTGLQETQYF.

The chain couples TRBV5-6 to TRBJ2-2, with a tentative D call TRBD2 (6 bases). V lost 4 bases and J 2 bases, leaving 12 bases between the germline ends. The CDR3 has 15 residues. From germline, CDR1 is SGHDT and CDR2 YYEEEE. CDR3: CASSGGLVNTGELFF. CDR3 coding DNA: TGTGCCAGCAGCGGGGGACTGGTCAACACCGGGGAGCTGTTTTTT.

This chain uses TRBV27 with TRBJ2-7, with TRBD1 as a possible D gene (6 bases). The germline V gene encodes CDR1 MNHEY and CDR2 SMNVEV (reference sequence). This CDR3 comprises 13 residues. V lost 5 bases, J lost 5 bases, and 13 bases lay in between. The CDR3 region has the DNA TGTGCCAGCAGTATACAGGGACCCCACGAGCAGTACTTC. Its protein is CASSIQGPHEQYF.

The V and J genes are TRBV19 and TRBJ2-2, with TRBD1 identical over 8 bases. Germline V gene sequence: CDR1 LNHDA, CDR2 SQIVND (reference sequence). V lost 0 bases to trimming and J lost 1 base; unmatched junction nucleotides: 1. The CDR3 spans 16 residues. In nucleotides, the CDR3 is TGTGCCAGTAGTATAGAACAGGGGGGGAACACCGGGGAGCTGTTTTTT. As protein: CASSIEQGGNTGELFF.

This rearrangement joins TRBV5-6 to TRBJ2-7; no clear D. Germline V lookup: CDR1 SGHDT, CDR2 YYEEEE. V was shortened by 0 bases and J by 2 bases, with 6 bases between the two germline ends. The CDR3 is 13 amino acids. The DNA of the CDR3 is TGTGCCAGCAGCTTGGCTCCTACCTACGAGCAGTACTTC. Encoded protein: CASSLAPTYEQYF.

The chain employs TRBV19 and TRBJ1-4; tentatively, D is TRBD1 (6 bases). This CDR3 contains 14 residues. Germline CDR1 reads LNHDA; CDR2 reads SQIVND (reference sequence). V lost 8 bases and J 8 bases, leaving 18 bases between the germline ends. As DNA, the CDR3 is TGTGCCAGTGAAAACAGGGCGACGAGAGAAAAACTGTTTTTT. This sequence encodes CASENRATREKLFF.

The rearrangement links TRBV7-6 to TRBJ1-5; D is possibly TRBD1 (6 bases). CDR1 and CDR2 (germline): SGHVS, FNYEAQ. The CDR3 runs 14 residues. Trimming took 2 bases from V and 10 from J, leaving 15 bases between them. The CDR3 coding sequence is TGTGCCAGCAGCTTAAGGTCGGGGGGCGAACCCCAGCATTTT. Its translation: CASSLRSGGEPQHF.

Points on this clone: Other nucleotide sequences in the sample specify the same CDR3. The CDR3 loop reads CASSIVRSSYNEQFF. CDR3 DNA: TGTGCCAGTAGTATTGTCCGTAGCTCCTACAATGAGCAGTTCTTC. J is TRBJ2-1 and V is TRBV19; no reliable D call. From germline, CDR1 is LNHDA and CDR2 SQIVND (reference sequence). The V end lost 3 bases, the J end lost 0 bases, and 9 bases lay between the germline ends. The CDR3 loop spans 15 amino acids.